Here is one TCR beta chain with its context. Deletions cut 2 bases from V and 10 bases from J, with 20 bases between. The CDR3 spans 15 residues. Germline lookup yields CDR1 ENHRY and CDR2 SYGVKD. This entry belongs to a study of blood T cell repertoires in COVID-19. For the study at large: Italy, Spain and the United States were the sources of the convalescent and acute COVID-19 samples. T cells, B-cell-depleted T cells, or PBMCs supplied cDNA or gDNA.

In the study's own analysis: Reference gene primer amplification gave nucleated cell count estimates. Data came from immunoSEQ multiplex PCR; TCRdb stores just in-frame clones and leaves some out. D and trimming come from the DNA, and the V and J calls and clone size come from that table. This table has more than 95,000 clones, about four fifths appearing once. J is TRBJ1-2 and V is TRBV10-3, with D possibly matching TRBD1 (5 bases). The sequence was obtained from a human donor in a cohort sampled during active COVID-19. The sequencing sample was made of peripheral blood. Here the CDR3 reads CAISEEAGQRSLYTF. CDR3 sequence (DNA): TGTGCCATCAGTGAGGAGGCAGGGCAACGCTCTCTCTACACCTTC.